One TCR beta chain is described in this entry. Antigen unknown. This entry comes from a study of TIL therapy for anti-PD-1-resistant metastatic lung cancer. The study's findings and limits: Patients were highly selected, enriched for treatment-naive, never-smoker and oncogene-addicted cases.

Trimming took 11 bases from V and 4 from J, leaving 17 bases between them. This CDR3 contains 13 residues. CDR1 is MDHEN and CDR2 is SYDVKM in the germline V gene. The libraries were made with immunoSEQ v3. Using immunoSEQ multiplex PCR, the repertoire was profiled, and TCRdb retains in-frame clones only, with some absent. The data hold 55,000 to 60,000 clones, with roughly 70% observed a single time. This sample's time point: pre-treatment sample, taken before nivolumab and TIL therapy. Sequenced here: blood, sampled at baseline. The chain joins TRBV28 to TRBJ1-2, with D unresolved. The receptor comes from a person aged 25-80 years with non-small cell lung cancer. The CDR3 protein is CAAGWTSFYGYTF. In DNA form, the CDR3 reads TGTGCCGCGGGTTGGACCTCCTTCTATGGCTACACCTTC.